This T cell receptor (beta chain) was profiled in a study of blood T cell repertoires in COVID-19. At the level of the study: From T cells, B-cell-depleted T cells, or PBMCs came the material, which was cDNA or gDNA.

CDR1 MNHNY and CDR2 SVGAGI come from the germline V gene (reference sequence). The CDR3 extends over 15 amino acids. The ends lost 8 bases at V and 4 bases at J; junction bases unmatched: 11. TCRdb's copy holds only in-frame clones and misses some; the assay was immunoSEQ multiplex PCR. The table includes some 290,000 clones, approximately 90% detected once. V and J are TRBV6-6 and TRBJ1-1, with 9 bases identical to TRBD1. The clonotype originates from a woman aged 50 to 65 who had recovered from COVID-19. Specimen: peripheral blood. In DNA form, the CDR3 reads TGTGCCAGCCGCTTGGGGGACAGGGCCACCACTGAAGCTTTCTTT. The encoded protein is CASRLGDRATTEAFF.